This paragraph covers one T cell receptor (beta chain) sequence. The data originate from a study of blood T cell repertoires in COVID-19. Study at large: There were acute and convalescent COVID-19 samples, and they came from the United States, Italy and Spain. The analysed material was cDNA or gDNA that came from T cells, B-cell-depleted T cells, or PBMCs.

This CDR3 region has 14 residues. Deletions cut 5 bases from V and 2 bases from J, with 13 bases between. The germline gives CDR1 MNHEY, CDR2 SVGAGI. Per the original methods: Scientists estimated how many nucleated cells there were by amplifying reference gene primers. Profiled with immunoSEQ multiplex PCR; TCRdb holds only in-frame clones, not every one. Clone size and V and J calls were adopted from that table, with D and trimming inferred from the DNA. The table includes approximately 210,000 clones, about 92% detected once. The chain links TRBV6-5 to TRBJ2-7; a weak D match, TRBD1 (6 bases). The origin of this receptor is a young man with acute or convalescent COVID-19. Sequenced input: peripheral blood. The CDR3 is CASSTEQGAYEQYF. The CDR3 nucleotides read TGTGCCAGCAGTACCGAACAGGGAGCCTACGAGCAGTACTTC.